This T cell receptor (beta chain) was identified in a study of identical twins. Study-level points and caveats: It was cross-sectional statistical analysis, not following the same donors, that the conclusions relied on. Invariant MAIT and iNKT cells could partly confound zero-insertion analyses.

V lost 3 bases, J lost 1 base, and 12 bases lay in between. There are 15 residues in the CDR3. Template switching created a universal primer site, and the cDNA included unique molecular identifiers. TCRdb redid the calling of the 5' RACE reads with MiXCR, one entry per CDR3 protein. Found here are around 300,000 distinct CDR3 sequences, more than 6.5% of them singletons; the top ten hold over 2%. Each donor (without exception) was a healthy Caucasian. Details on this clonotype: Its antigen is still unknown.

These data were also reused for a study on yellow fever vaccine responses in identical twins.

What was sequenced was memory (CD45RO+) T cells sorted from blood. This clonotype originated in a woman under 30 in good health. V and J are TRBV12-3 or TRBV12-4 and TRBJ1-1; no firm D call. The CDR3 spells CASSFGHSGNTEAFF. The CDR3 DNA follows: TGTGCCAGCAGTTTCGGCCACTCAGGGAACACTGAAGCTTTCTTT.